This TCR beta chain emerged from a study of blood T cells in healthy people across ages. Study-level points and caveats: The fall in TCR beta diversity per million T cells was roughly linear with age.

Then a second PCR, running roughly 7 to 11 cycles, was carried out with a sample-barcoded 5' primer and a J-beta primer mix. TCRdb ran MiXCR on the 5' RACE reads and lists one entry per CDR3 protein. The repertoire holds about 640,000 distinct CDR3 sequences, with around three fifths as singletons. There are a few counts of this clonotype. Its specificity is not known. The V end was cut by 5 bases, the J end by 0 bases, with 9 bases between. From germline, CDR1 is KGHSH and CDR2 LQKENI. There are 14 residues in the CDR3. The V and J genes are TRBV18 and TRBJ2-3; D unclear. The receptor was isolated from a man in his sixties in good health. Sequencing used blood. The CDR3 loop reads CASSKGVSTDTQYF. CDR3 in DNA: TGTGCCAGCTCAAAAGGAGTTAGCACAGATACGCAGTATTTT.